The entry below describes one T cell receptor (beta chain). This specimen belongs to a study of blood T cell repertoires in COVID-19. Across the study: The samples span acute and convalescent COVID-19 from the United States, Italy and Spain. T cells, B-cell-depleted T cells, or PBMCs supplied cDNA or gDNA.

Assay used: immunoSEQ multiplex PCR; TCRdb lists only in-frame clones, some missing. The table lists tens of thousands of clones, 90% to 95% of them singletons. V dropped 5 bases and J dropped 1 base, with 20 bases sitting between them. The CDR3 has 18 amino acids. Germline CDR1 SGHTA, CDR2 FQGTGA. V gene TRBV7-3 combines with J gene TRBJ2-2; the D gene is possibly TRBD1 (5 bases). Sequenced sample: peripheral blood. This receptor was taken from a human donor in a cohort sampled during active COVID-19. The CDR3 protein is CASSKRLIGAVNTGELFF. The CDR3 region has the DNA TGTGCCAGCAGCAAGAGACTTATAGGGGCGGTGAACACCGGGGAGCTGTTTTTT. Variable domain in full (rest from reference TRBV7-3 and TRBJ2-2): GAGVSQTPSNKVTEKGKYVELRCDPISGHTALYWYRQSLGQGPEFLIYFQGTGAADDSGLPNDRFFAVRPEGSVSTLKIQRTERGDSAVYLCASSKRLIGAVNTGELFFGEGSRLTVL.